This TCR beta chain was sequenced during a study of T-cell memory formation after mild COVID-19. Study background: The TCR clusters were mostly specific to one donor.

Trimming left V 0 bases short and J 0 bases short, with 9 bases between. The CDR3 is made up of 16 amino acids. Germline V gene data show CDR1 as SEHNR and CDR2 as FQNEAQ (reference sequence). A word on this clonotype: Its antigen remains unidentified.

In TCRdb, the 5' RACE reads were re-called with MiXCR into one record per CDR3 protein. The table lists 550,000 to 700,000 distinct CDR3 sequences, 15% to 20% of them singletons. Study observations and caveats: Mainly CM and EM harbored the contracting CD4+ clones; mainly EMRA harbored the CD8+ ones.

Sequenced input: PBMCs or a T cell subset sorted from them (not recorded which). The V gene is TRBV7-9, the J gene TRBJ2-1, with D possibly matching TRBD2 (6 bases). The TCR comes from an adult woman who had mild COVID-19 (a few samples of this study predate the infection). Cell type and time point are not known. DNA for the CDR3: TGTGCCAGCAGCTTAGCGGTCGGGAGCTCCTACAATGAGCAGTTCTTC. Encoded protein: CASSLAVGSSYNEQFF.